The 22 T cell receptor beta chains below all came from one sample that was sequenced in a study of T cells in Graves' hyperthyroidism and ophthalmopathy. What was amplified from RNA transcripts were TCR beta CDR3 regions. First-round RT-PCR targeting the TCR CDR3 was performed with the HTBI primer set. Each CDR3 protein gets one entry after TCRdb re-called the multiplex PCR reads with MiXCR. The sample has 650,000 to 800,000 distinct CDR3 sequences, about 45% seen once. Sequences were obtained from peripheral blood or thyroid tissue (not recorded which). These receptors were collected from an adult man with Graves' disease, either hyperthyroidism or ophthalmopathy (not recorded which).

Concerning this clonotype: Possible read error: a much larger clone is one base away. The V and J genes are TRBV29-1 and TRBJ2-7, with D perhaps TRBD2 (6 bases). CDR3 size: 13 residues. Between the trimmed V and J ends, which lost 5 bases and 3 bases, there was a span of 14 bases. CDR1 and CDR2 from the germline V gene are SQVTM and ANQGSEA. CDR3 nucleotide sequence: TGCAGCGTTCTAACGGGGGAGGACTACGAGCAGTACTTC. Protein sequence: CSVLTGEDYEQYF.

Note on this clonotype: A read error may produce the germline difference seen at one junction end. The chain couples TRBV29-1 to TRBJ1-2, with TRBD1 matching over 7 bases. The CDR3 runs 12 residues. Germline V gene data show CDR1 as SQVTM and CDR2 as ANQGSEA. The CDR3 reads CSVNTGVYSYTF. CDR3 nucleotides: TGCAGCGTCAACACAGGGGTCTATAGCTACACCTTC.

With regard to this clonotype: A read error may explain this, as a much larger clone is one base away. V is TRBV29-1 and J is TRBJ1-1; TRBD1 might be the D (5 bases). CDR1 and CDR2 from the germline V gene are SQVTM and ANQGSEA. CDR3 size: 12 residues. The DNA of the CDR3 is TGCAGCGCCCGTGTTGTCGGGACTGAAGCTCTCTTT. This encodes CSARVVGTEALF.

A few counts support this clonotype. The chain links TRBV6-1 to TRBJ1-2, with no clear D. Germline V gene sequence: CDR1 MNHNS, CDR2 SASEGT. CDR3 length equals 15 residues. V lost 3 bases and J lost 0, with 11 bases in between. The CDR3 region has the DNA TGTGCCAGCAGTGAGATCAGGCAAGCTAACTATGGCTACACCTTC. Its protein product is CASSEIRQANYGYTF.

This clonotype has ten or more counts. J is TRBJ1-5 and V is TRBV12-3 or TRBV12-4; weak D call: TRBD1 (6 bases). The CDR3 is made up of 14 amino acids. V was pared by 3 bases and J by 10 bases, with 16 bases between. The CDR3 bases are TGTGCCAGCAGTTTCACGGCCCCAGGGGAACCCCAGCATTTT. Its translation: CASSFTAPGEPQHF.

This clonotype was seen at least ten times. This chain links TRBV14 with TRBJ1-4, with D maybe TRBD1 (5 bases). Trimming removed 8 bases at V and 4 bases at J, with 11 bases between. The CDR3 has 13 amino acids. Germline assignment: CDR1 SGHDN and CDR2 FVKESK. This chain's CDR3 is CASAGGYNEKLFF. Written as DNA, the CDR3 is TGTGCCAGCGCTGGGGGGTATAATGAAAAACTGTTTTTT.

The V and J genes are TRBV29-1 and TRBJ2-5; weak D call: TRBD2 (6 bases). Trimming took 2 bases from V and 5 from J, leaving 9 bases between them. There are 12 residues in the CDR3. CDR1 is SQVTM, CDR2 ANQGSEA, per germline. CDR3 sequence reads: CSVERAGETQYF. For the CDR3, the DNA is TGCAGCGTTGAACGGGCGGGGGAGACCCAGTACTTC.

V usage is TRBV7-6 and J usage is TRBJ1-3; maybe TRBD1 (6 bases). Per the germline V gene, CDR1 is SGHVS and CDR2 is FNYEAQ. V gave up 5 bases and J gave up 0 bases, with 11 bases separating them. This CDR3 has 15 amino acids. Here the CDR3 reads CASSQEGGSGNTIYF. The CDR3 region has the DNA TGTGCCAGCAGCCAAGAGGGGGGCTCTGGAAACACCATATATTTT.

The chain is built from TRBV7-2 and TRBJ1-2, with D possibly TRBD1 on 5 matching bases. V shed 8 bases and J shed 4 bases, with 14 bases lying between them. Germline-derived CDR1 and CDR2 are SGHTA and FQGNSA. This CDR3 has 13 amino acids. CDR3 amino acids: CASSLDDSYGYTF. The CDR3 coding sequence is TGTGCCAGCTCACTTGACGACAGCTATGGCTACACCTTC. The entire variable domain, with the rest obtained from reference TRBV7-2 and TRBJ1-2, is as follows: GAGVSQSPSNKVTEKGKDVELRCDPISGHTALYWYRQSLGQGLEFLIYFQGNSAPDKSGLPSDRFSAERTGGSVSTLTIQRTQQEDSAVYLCASSLDDSYGYTFGSGTRLTVV.

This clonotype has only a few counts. CDR3 sequence reads: CASSLSRVDQPQHF. CDR3 coding DNA: TGCGCCAGCAGCCTCTCCAGGGTGGATCAGCCCCAGCATTTT. This chain links TRBV4-1 with TRBJ1-5; weak D call: TRBD1 (5 bases). The V gene lost 4 bases and the J gene lost 5 bases, with 12 bases spanning the gap. This CDR3 comprises 14 residues. CDR1 is MGHRA and CDR2 is YSYEKL in the germline V gene.

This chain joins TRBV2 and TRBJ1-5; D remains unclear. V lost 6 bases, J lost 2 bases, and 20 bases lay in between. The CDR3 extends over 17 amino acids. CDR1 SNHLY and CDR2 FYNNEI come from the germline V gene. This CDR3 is CASRKGSVAVGNQPQHF. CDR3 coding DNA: TGTGCCAGCAGAAAAGGGAGCGTCGCGGTGGGCAATCAGCCCCAGCATTTT.

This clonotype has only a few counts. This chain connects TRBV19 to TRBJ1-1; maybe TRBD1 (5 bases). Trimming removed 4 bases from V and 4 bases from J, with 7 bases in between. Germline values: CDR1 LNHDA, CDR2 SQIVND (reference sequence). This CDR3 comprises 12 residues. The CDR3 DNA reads TGTGCCAGTAGTAGAGGGGCCACTGAAGCTTTCTTT. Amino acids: CASSRGATEAFF. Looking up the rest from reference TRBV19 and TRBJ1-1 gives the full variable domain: DGGITQSPKYLFRKEGQNVTLSCEQNLNHDAMYWYRQDPGQGLRLIYYSQIVNDFQKGDIAEGYSVSREKKESFPLTVTSAQKNPTAFYLCASSRGATEAFFGQGTRLTVV.

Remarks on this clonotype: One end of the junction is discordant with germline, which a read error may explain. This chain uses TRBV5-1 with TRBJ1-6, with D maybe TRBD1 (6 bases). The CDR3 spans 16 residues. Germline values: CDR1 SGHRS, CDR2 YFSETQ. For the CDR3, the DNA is TGCGTCAGCAGCTTGGATATCAGGGGATCAGGTTCACCCCTCCACTTT. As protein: CVSSLDIRGSGSPLHF. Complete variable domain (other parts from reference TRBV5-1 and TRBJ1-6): KAGVTQTPRYLIKTRGQQVTLSCSPISGHRSVSWYQQTPGQGLQFLFEYFSETQRNKGNFPGRFSGRQFSNSRSEMNVSTLELGDSALYLCVSSLDIRGSGSPLHFGNGTRLTVT.

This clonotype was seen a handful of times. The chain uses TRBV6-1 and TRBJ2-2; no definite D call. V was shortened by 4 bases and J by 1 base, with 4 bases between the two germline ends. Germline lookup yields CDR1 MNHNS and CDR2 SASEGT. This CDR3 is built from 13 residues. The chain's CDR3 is CASSGQNTGELFF. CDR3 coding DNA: TGTGCCAGCAGTGGACAGAACACCGGGGAGCTGTTTTTT.

CDR3 sequence reads: CATSRALGATNTGELFF. Here the CDR3 DNA reads TGTGCCACCAGCAGGGCCCTAGGGGCGACGAACACCGGGGAGCTGTTTTTT. This chain links TRBV15 with TRBJ2-2; tentative D call: TRBD1 (5 bases). V was pared by 3 bases and J by 0 bases, with 14 bases between. The CDR3 consists of 17 residues. Germline lookup yields CDR1 LNHNV and CDR2 YYDKDF (reference sequence).

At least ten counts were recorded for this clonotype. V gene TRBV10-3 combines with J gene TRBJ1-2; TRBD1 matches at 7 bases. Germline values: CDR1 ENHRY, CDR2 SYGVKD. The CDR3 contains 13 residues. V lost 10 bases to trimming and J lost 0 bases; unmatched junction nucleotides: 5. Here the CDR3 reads CATTGATNYGYTF. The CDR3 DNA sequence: TGTGCCACCACAGGGGCCACTAACTATGGCTACACCTTC.

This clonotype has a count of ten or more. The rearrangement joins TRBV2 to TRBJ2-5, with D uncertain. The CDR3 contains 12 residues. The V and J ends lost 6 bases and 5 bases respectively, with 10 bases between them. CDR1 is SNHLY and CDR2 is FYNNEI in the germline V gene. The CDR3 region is CASSSPSETQYF. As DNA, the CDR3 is TGTGCCAGCAGCTCCCCTTCTGAGACCCAGTACTTC.

CDR3 region: CASSIRGGVNQPQHF. The CDR3 nucleotides read TGTGCCAGTAGTATAAGAGGGGGGGTGAATCAGCCCCAGCATTTT. This sequence joins TRBV2 and TRBJ1-5; D may be TRBD1 (6 bases). The V gene's germline CDR1 is SNHLY and CDR2 FYNNEI. Trimming shortened V by 9 bases and J by 4 bases, and 19 bases separated the two germline ends. The CDR3 length is 15 residues.

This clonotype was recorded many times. The CDR3 protein is CASSMGRLNTEAFF. The CDR3 DNA is TGTGCCAGTAGTATGGGACGGTTGAACACTGAAGCTTTCTTT. The V gene is TRBV19, the J gene TRBJ1-1, with a weak D call TRBD1 (5 bases). This CDR3 has 14 amino acids. Trimming cost V 3 bases and J 0 bases, with 8 bases left between them. The germline CDR1 and CDR2 sequences are LNHDA and SQIVND (reference sequence).

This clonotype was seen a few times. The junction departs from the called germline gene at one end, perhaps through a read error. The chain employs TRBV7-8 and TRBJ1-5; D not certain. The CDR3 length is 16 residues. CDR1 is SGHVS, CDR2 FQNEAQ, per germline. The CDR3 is CASSQDHGLGNQPQHF. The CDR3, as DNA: TGCGCCAGCAGCCAAGATCACGGGCTCGGCAATCAGCCCCAGCATTTT.

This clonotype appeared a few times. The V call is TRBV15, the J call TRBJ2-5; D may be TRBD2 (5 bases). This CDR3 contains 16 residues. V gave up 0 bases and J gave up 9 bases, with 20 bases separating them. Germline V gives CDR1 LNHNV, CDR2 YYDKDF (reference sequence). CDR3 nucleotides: TGTGCCACCAGCAGAGATTCGCGGTTCGGGGATCAGCCCCAGTACTTC. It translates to CATSRDSRFGDQPQYF.

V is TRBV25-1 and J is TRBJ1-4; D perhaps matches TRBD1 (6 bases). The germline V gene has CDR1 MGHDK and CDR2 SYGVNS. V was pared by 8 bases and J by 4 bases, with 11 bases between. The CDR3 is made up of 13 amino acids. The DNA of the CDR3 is TGTGCCAGCCAACAGGGTTATAATGAAAAACTGTTTTTT. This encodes CASQQGYNEKLFF.